One and the same sample provided the 30 T cell receptor beta chains below, sequenced in a study of long-term antiretroviral therapy in people with HIV. Sequencing used immunoSEQ v3.0 at survey level. Assay: immunoSEQ multiplex PCR; the TCRdb copy retains only in-frame clones and omits some. The table shows 42,000 or so clones, with roughly nine tenths occurring only once. The material sequenced was unsorted PBMCs, taken 1.2 years after starting antiretroviral therapy. These TCRs come from a woman in her forties or fifties with HIV.

The rearrangement uses TRBV9 and TRBJ2-1, with TRBD1 as a possible D gene (6 bases). Germline loops: CDR1 SGDLS, CDR2 YYNGEE. The CDR3 consists of 15 residues. Trimming left V 2 bases short and J 9 bases short, with 18 bases between. Written as DNA, the CDR3 is TGTGCCAGCAGCGTCCAGGGGTTTGGCGTCGCTGAGCAGTTCTTC. Residues: CASSVQGFGVAEQFF.

The chain combines TRBV7-8 with TRBJ2-7; D may be TRBD2 (5 bases). This CDR3 region has 16 residues. V lost 4 bases and J 1 base, leaving 17 bases between the germline ends. The germline CDR1 and CDR2 sequences are SGHVS and FQNEAQ. This CDR3 reads CASSSGPQSGSYEQYF. Here the CDR3 DNA reads TGTGCCAGCAGCTCCGGGCCACAGAGCGGTTCCTACGAGCAGTACTTC.

The chain has TRBV4-2 and TRBJ1-3; D call uncertain. Germline V gene sequence: CDR1 LGHNA, CDR2 YNFKEQ. The CDR3 totals 14 residues. V lost 2 bases and J lost 4, with 9 bases in between. CDR3 amino acids: CASSQPGSGNTIYF. The CDR3, as DNA: TGTGCCAGCAGCCAACCTGGTTCGGGAAACACCATATATTTT.

The gene calls are TRBV6-5 and TRBJ2-2; no definite D call. CDR1 and CDR2 from the germline V gene are MNHEY and SVGAGI. This CDR3 has 15 residues. V lost 2 bases and J 4 bases, leaving 11 bases between the germline ends. CDR3 DNA sequence: TGTGCCAGCAGTTACACCGGGCTAGGCACCGGGGAGCTGTTTTTT. Its protein product is CASSYTGLGTGELFF.

The chain couples TRBV2 to TRBJ2-3; D is tentatively TRBD1 or TRBD2 (5 bases each). V was shortened by 7 bases and J by 0 bases, with 11 bases between the two germline ends. The CDR3 runs 14 residues. The germline CDR1 and CDR2 sequences are SNHLY and FYNNEI. The CDR3 region is CASTLGTSTDTQYF. In DNA form, the CDR3 reads TGTGCCAGCACCCTGGGGACGAGCACAGATACGCAGTATTTT.

The chain couples TRBV4-1 to TRBJ2-2; TRBD1 agrees at 7 bases. The CDR3 totals 17 residues. The trim removed 0 bases at V and 0 bases at J, leaving 4 bases unmatched. Germline CDR1 is MGHRA and CDR2 is YSYEKL. CDR3 loop: CASSQDPGTANTGELFF. CDR3 nucleotides: TGCGCCAGCAGCCAAGACCCCGGGACAGCGAACACCGGGGAGCTGTTTTTT.

V and J are TRBV5-4 and TRBJ2-7; the D gene is possibly TRBD1 (5 bases). The V end was cut by 2 bases, the J end by 9 bases, with 18 bases between. Germline V gene data show CDR1 as SGHNT and CDR2 as YYREEE (reference sequence). The CDR3 consists of 14 residues. CDR3 DNA: TGTGCCAGCAGCTTATCTCCCGACAGCTTCGGGCAGTACTTC. It encodes CASSLSPDSFGQYF.

The V and J genes are TRBV7-3 and TRBJ2-7, with D possibly called TRBD1 or TRBD2 (6 bases each). Germline V gives CDR1 SGHTA, CDR2 FQGTGA. Trimming left V 5 bases short and J 5 bases short, with 16 bases between. The CDR3 totals 14 residues. In DNA, the CDR3 is TGTGCCAGCAGCCCTACTACAGGGAGGAACGAGCAGTACTTC. Its protein product is CASSPTTGRNEQYF. The whole variable domain, filled in from reference TRBV7-3 and TRBJ2-7, reads GAGVSQTPSNKVTEKGKYVELRCDPISGHTALYWYRQSLGQGPEFLIYFQGTGAADDSGLPNDRFFAVRPEGSVSTLKIQRTERGDSAVYLCASSPTTGRNEQYFGPGTRLTVT.

CDR3 in amino acids: CASSVEGQVGTEAFF. The CDR3 bases are TGTGCCAGCAGCGTAGAGGGACAGGTGGGGACTGAAGCTTTCTTT. This chain joins TRBV9 and TRBJ1-1; 8 nucleotides agree with TRBD1. The V gene end was trimmed by 0 bases and the J gene end by 5 bases; junction bases not matched to a gene: 6. Germline assignment: CDR1 SGDLS and CDR2 YYNGEE. This CDR3 is 15 amino acids long.

V usage is TRBV14 and J usage is TRBJ2-3, with D possibly being TRBD1 (6 bases). V lost 1 base, J lost 3 bases, and 14 bases lay in between. The CDR3 spans 16 residues. The germline V gene has CDR1 SGHDN and CDR2 FVKESK. DNA of the CDR3: TGTGCCAGCAGCCAAGCTCCCAGGGGCCTAACAGATACGCAGTATTTT. Its translation: CASSQAPRGLTDTQYF.

The chain links TRBV30 to TRBJ1-6; possible D gene TRBD1, 6 bases. Germline V lookup: CDR1 GTSNPN, CDR2 SVGIG (reference sequence). The CDR3 has 14 amino acids. V lost 2 bases and J lost 10, with 15 bases in between. The CDR3: CAWSISPGESPLHF. The CDR3 DNA reads as TGTGCCTGGAGTATATCCCCAGGGGAATCACCCCTCCACTTT.

This chain connects TRBV15 to TRBJ1-1; D is uncertain. Germline values: CDR1 LNHNV, CDR2 YYDKDF (reference sequence). This CDR3 is built from 14 residues. The ends were cut back, 0 bases at V and 2 bases at J, with 7 bases in the middle. The CDR3 DNA reads TGTGCCACCAGCAGAGACGTTGGAAACACTGAAGCTTTCTTT. Protein product: CATSRDVGNTEAFF.

The chain has TRBV5-1 and TRBJ1-1, with a weak D call TRBD1 (5 bases). Germline CDR1 reads SGHRS; CDR2 reads YFSETQ. This CDR3 is 14 amino acids long. V was shortened by 2 bases and J by 0 bases, with 8 bases between the two germline ends. The CDR3: CASSLGTLNTEAFF. DNA of the CDR3: TGCGCCAGCAGCTTAGGGACCTTGAACACTGAAGCTTTCTTT.

This sequence joins TRBV18 and TRBJ2-2, with D unresolved. This CDR3 contains 14 residues. CDR1 and CDR2 from the germline V gene are KGHSH and LQKENI. The V end lost 1 base, the J end lost 5 bases, and 8 bases lay between the germline ends. The CDR3 sequence: CASSPRSATGELFF. In DNA, the CDR3 is TGTGCCAGCTCACCACGATCAGCAACCGGGGAGCTGTTTTTT.

This chain uses TRBV19 with TRBJ2-4; a possible D gene is TRBD1 (6 bases). V was shortened by 1 base and J by 6 bases, with 19 bases between the two germline ends. The CDR3 consists of 17 residues. Germline V CDR1 and CDR2: LNHDA, SQIVND (reference sequence). CDR3 in amino acids: CASSIGYHRERRNIQYF. The DNA of the CDR3 is TGTGCCAGTAGTATAGGGTATCACAGGGAAAGGCGAAACATTCAGTACTTC.

This clone has only a few counts. V gene TRBV7-3 combines with J gene TRBJ2-1, with no clear D. V lost 4 bases, J lost 0 bases, and 10 bases lay in between. Germline values: CDR1 SGHTA, CDR2 FQGTGA. CDR3 size: 15 residues. CDR3 DNA sequence: TGTGCCAGCAGCTCCCCAGCGAGCTCCTACAATGAGCAGTTCTTC. Its protein is CASSSPASSYNEQFF.

The V call is TRBV9, the J call TRBJ1-3, with D unresolved. The CDR3 is 14 residues long. V gave up 4 bases and J gave up 0 bases, with 8 bases separating them. Looked up from germline, CDR1 is SGDLS and CDR2 is YYNGEE. The CDR3 DNA is TGTGCCAGCAGCCCAGAGTACTCTGGAAACACCATATATTTT. This gives the protein CASSPEYSGNTIYF.

The CDR3 is CASSFQGAAGELFF. In DNA, the CDR3 is TGTGCCAGCAGCTTTCAGGGGGCGGCCGGGGAGCTGTTTTTT. The chain combines TRBV7-2 with TRBJ2-2; 8 bases are a match to TRBD1. V was clipped by 3 bases and J by 6 bases; unmatched bases: 3. Germline V gives CDR1 SGHTA, CDR2 FQGNSA. The CDR3 sequence is 14 residues long.

The chain has TRBV7-6 and TRBJ1-2; no definite D call. In germline, CDR1 is SGHVS, CDR2 FNYEAQ. The V end was cut by 1 base, the J end by 1 base, with 7 bases between. The CDR3 consists of 14 residues. The CDR3 region has the DNA TGTGCCAGCAGCTTAGGGAATAATAACTATGGCTACACCTTC. It codes for CASSLGNNNYGYTF.

The chain carries TRBV30 and TRBJ1-1; 8 bases agree with TRBD1. This CDR3 has 15 residues. Germline V gene data show CDR1 as GTSNPN and CDR2 as SVGIG (reference sequence). V lost 6 bases and J lost 0; bases outside the gene matches: 9. The CDR3 region has the DNA TGTGCCTGCCAAAGCAGGGGGCCTTTGAACACTGAAGCTTTCTTT. This gives the protein CACQSRGPLNTEAFF.

This clone was observed a single time. This rearrangement joins TRBV19 to TRBJ2-7; possibly TRBD1 for D (5 bases). Germline V CDR1 and CDR2: LNHDA, SQIVND (reference sequence). V was pared by 1 base and J by 4 bases, with 8 bases between. The CDR3 consists of 13 residues. The CDR3 region has the DNA TGTGCCAGTAGTATAGGGCAGGGTTACGAGCAGTACTTC. Its protein is CASSIGQGYEQYF.

This chain links TRBV27 with TRBJ1-1; a possible D gene is TRBD1 (5 bases). CDR3 length: 13 amino acids. The V and J ends lost 5 bases and 6 bases respectively, with 13 bases between them. Germline loops: CDR1 MNHEY, CDR2 SMNVEV (reference sequence). CDR3 region: CASSDGGRAEAFF. CDR3 sequence (DNA): TGTGCCAGCAGTGACGGGGGTCGGGCTGAAGCTTTCTTT.

This chain joins TRBV19 and TRBJ2-7, with D tentatively TRBD2 (7 bases). The V end was cut by 6 bases, the J end by 4 bases, with 22 bases between. Germline values: CDR1 LNHDA, CDR2 SQIVND (reference sequence). CDR3 length equals 16 residues. The CDR3 coding sequence is TGTGCCAGTAGGCCCCCGGGGGCAGCGGGAATTTACGAGCAGTACTTC. It specifies CASRPPGAAGIYEQYF.

This clone was picked up a small number of times. The chain employs TRBV27 and TRBJ2-3; D call uncertain. Germline V gene lookup returns CDR1 MNHEY and CDR2 SMNVEV (reference sequence). V shed 2 bases and J shed 0 bases, with 9 bases lying between them. This CDR3 region has 15 residues. The CDR3 DNA is TGTGCCAGCAGTTTACAGGAGCTAAGCACAGATACGCAGTATTTT. Protein sequence: CASSLQELSTDTQYF.

This clone showed up just once. The V and J genes are TRBV4-2 and TRBJ2-7; 13 bases map to TRBD2. This CDR3 contains 19 residues. Germline V lookup: CDR1 LGHNA, CDR2 YNFKEQ. With 1 base clipped from V and 1 base from J, the junction kept 10 bases outside the gene matches. CDR3 nucleotide sequence: TGTGCCAGCAGCCAAGGAGGAGGGACTAGCGGGGCCACTTCCTACGAGCAGTACTTC. It yields the protein CASSQGGGTSGATSYEQYF.

V and J are TRBV7-2 and TRBJ1-1; unclear D gene. This CDR3 has 11 residues. The germline V gene has CDR1 SGHTA and CDR2 FQGNSA. Trimming left V 5 bases short and J 8 bases short, with 9 bases between. The CDR3 loop reads CASSNRREAFF. As DNA, the CDR3 is TGTGCCAGCAGCAACCGACGGGAAGCTTTCTTT.

This chain joins TRBV30 and TRBJ2-3, with 14 bases lining up with TRBD2. Germline CDR1 and CDR2: GTSNPN and SVGIG (reference sequence). This CDR3 is 16 amino acids long. V gave up 0 bases and J gave up 3 bases; unmatched junction bases: 2. CDR3 region: CAWSVGTSGGTDTQYF. In DNA form, the CDR3 reads TGTGCCTGGAGTGTTGGGACTAGCGGGGGTACAGATACGCAGTATTTT.

This chain connects TRBV5-6 to TRBJ2-2, with D unresolved. V was cut by 0 bases and J by 0 bases, with 6 bases left in between. The germline CDR1 and CDR2 sequences are SGHDT and YYEEEE. The CDR3 contains 15 residues. As DNA, the CDR3 is TGTGCCAGCAGCTTGGACCCTACGAACACCGGGGAGCTGTTTTTT. Protein: CASSLDPTNTGELFF. Combining the CDR3 with reference TRBV5-6 and TRBJ2-2 gives the whole variable domain DAGVTQSPTHLIKTRGQQVTLRCSPKSGHDTVSWYQQALGQGPQFIFQYYEEEERQRGNFPDRFSGHQFPNYSSELNVNALLLGDSALYLCASSLDPTNTGELFFGEGSRLTVL.

As regards this clone: The junction does not match germline at one end; this may be a read error. The genes are TRBV5-4 and TRBJ1-1; TRBD1 matches 8 bases. The CDR3 extends over 14 amino acids. The germline gives CDR1 SGHNT, CDR2 YYREEE (reference sequence). The CDR3 region is CASTLTGENTEAFF. CDR3 DNA sequence: TGTGCCAGCACCTTGACAGGGGAGAACACTGAAGCTTTCTTT.

The chain employs TRBV29-1 and TRBJ2-1; possible D gene TRBD2, 5 bases. Germline CDR1 and CDR2: SQVTM and ANQGSEA. The ends were cut back, 1 base at V and 4 bases at J, with 14 bases in the middle. This CDR3 is 15 amino acids long. The CDR3 DNA reads TGCAGCGTTGAAGGTTTAGAGGGATCGTACAATGAGCAGTTCTTC. This translates into CSVEGLEGSYNEQFF.